A selection of T cell receptor beta chains follows, all from one sample in a study of response to subunit inactivated influenza vaccine. A single record per CDR3 protein comes from TCRdb applying MiXCR to the RT-PCR reads. The top ten clones hold 7.6% of a sample with roughly 710,000 distinct CDR3 sequences, about 14% of them seen once. The sequencing here drew on PBMCs from blood, taken 14 to 15 days before vaccination. The receptors were sampled from a man aged 45 to 65 who received an inactivated influenza vaccine. Each CDR3 is given with its conserved first and last residue. D genes are given only for firm matches. Rows give clone size only sometimes, using once, few, many, or a class for an expanded clone.

NA	TRBV11-2	NA	TRBJ2-1	TGTGCCAGCAGCCCTCGGCGGGGTTCCTACAATGAGCAGTTCTTC	CASSPRRGSYNEQFF
NA	TRBV12-3/TRBV12-4	many	TRBJ2-2	TGTGCCACACAGGGTGCGGACACCGGGGAGCTGTTTTTT	CATQGADTGELFF
NA	TRBV15	NA	TRBJ1-4	TGTGCCACCAGCAGAGATGGGGAGGCTGAAAAACTGTTTTTT	CATSRDGEAEKLFF
NA	TRBV20-1	NA	TRBJ1-5	TGCAGTGCTAGAGTCAGGGTGGGCAATCAGCCCCAGCATTTT	CSARVRVGNQPQHF
TRBD1	TRBV7-7	few	TRBJ2-5	TGTGCTAGCAGCTCTCCGGGACAGGGAGGATCCCAGTACTTC	CASSSPGQGGSQYF
TRBD2	TRBV6-1	few	TRBJ2-2	TGTGCCAGCAGCTCCAGGACTAGCGGGAGGCCCGGGGAGCTGTTTTTT	CASSSRTSGRPGELFF
NA	TRBV5-1	NA	TRBJ2-2	TGCGCCAGCAGCTTGTTACCCGGATTCACCGGGGAGCTGTTTTTT	CASSLLPGFTGELFF
TRBD1	TRBV7-8	NA	TRBJ2-1	TGTGCCAGCAGCACCCGACAGGGGGGTAGGTCCTACAATGAGCAGTTCTTC	CASSTRQGGRSYNEQFF
NA	TRBV9	NA	TRBJ2-3	TGTGCCAGCAGCGTAGGAGACGGCACAGATACGCAGTATTTT	CASSVGDGTDTQYF
NA	TRBV12-3/TRBV12-4	many	TRBJ2-2	TGTGCCAGCAATCCGAACAGTCTCTCAGGGTGGACCGGGGAGCTGTTTTTT	CASNPNSLSGWTGELFF
NA	TRBV6-5	few	TRBJ2-2	TGTGCCAGCAGTTACTCATGGGGAACCGGGGAGCTGTTTTTT	CASSYSWGTGELFF
TRBD1	TRBV5-1	NA	TRBJ2-1	TGCGCCAGCAGCCCGGGACAGGGAATCAATGAGCAGTTCTTC	CASSPGQGINEQFF
NA	TRBV7-6	many	TRBJ1-1	TGTGCCAGCAGCATTGGCAGAGGCACTGAAGCTTTCTTT	CASSIGRGTEAFF
NA	TRBV28	NA	TRBJ1-2	TGTGCCAGCAGCTTGGCTTTATCTCTGGGTGGCTACACCTTC	CASSLALSLGGYTF
TRBD2	TRBV12-3/TRBV12-4	few	TRBJ2-1	TGTGCCAGCAGGCCTACAGGACTAGATAATGAGCAGTTCTTC	CASRPTGLDNEQFF
NA	TRBV28	few	TRBJ2-1	TGTGCCAGCAGCCCCACATTCCCGAGGGATTATAAGGATGAGCAGTTCTTC	CASSPTFPRDYKDEQFF
TRBD2	TRBV7-2	NA	TRBJ2-1	TGTGCCAGCAGCTTCGAGGGACTAGCGGGATACAATGAGCAGTTCTTC	CASSFEGLAGYNEQFF
NA	TRBV5-5	few	TRBJ1-2	TGTGCCACAGCGATCGATAACTATGGCTACACCTTC	CATAIDNYGYTF
TRBD2	TRBV4-2	few	TRBJ2-7	TGTGCCAGCAGCCAAGAATGGGGGGGGTCCTACGAGCAGTACTTC	CASSQEWGGSYEQYF
TRBD2	TRBV29-1	NA	TRBJ2-3	TGCAGCGCAAGACTAGCGAGCACAGATACGCAGTATTTT	CSARLASTDTQYF
TRBD1	TRBV20-1	NA	TRBJ1-1	TGCAGTGCTAACAGGGGAGGGCTAAACACTGAAGCTTTCTTT	CSANRGGLNTEAFF
NA	TRBV10-3	NA	TRBJ1-3	TGTGCCATCAGAGCCCAGGTAGTTGATGGAAACACCATATATTTT	CAIRAQVVDGNTIYF
TRBD2	TRBV28	few	TRBJ2-1	TGTGCCAGCAGTTTATTGGATGGGGCGGGAGGCTACAATGAGCAGTTCTTC	CASSLLDGAGGYNEQFF
TRBD1	TRBV2	NA	TRBJ1-2	TGTGCCAGCAGTGAAGGGGGACAGGGGAACTATGGCTACACCTTC	CASSEGGQGNYGYTF
TRBD1	TRBV12-3/TRBV12-4	NA	TRBJ1-1	TGTGCCAGCAGTTCGACCGGGACAGGGGACACTGAAGCTTTCTTT	CASSSTGTGDTEAFF
NA	TRBV19	few	TRBJ2-1	TGTGCCAGTAGTTCTATCGTCGACTACCAAAGCTACAATGAGCAGTTCTTC	CASSSIVDYQSYNEQFF
NA	TRBV20-1	NA	TRBJ1-5	TGCAGTGCTGGGGTCACTTCTCAGCCCCAGCATTTT	CSAGVTSQPQHF
NA	TRBV5-1	few	TRBJ2-7	TGCGCCAGCAGCTTGGACTTAGCGAAAAGATACGAGCAGTACTTC	CASSLDLAKRYEQYF